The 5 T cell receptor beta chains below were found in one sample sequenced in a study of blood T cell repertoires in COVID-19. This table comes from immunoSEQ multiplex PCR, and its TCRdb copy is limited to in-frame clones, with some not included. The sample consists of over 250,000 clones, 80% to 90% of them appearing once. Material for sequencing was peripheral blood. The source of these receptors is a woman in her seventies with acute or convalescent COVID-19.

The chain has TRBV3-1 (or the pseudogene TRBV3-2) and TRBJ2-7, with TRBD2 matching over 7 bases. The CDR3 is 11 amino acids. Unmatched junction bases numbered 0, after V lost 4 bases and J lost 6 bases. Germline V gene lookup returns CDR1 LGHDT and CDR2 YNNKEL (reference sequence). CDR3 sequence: CASSPGGEQYF. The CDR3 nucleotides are TGTGCCAGCAGCCCGGGGGGCGAGCAGTACTTC.

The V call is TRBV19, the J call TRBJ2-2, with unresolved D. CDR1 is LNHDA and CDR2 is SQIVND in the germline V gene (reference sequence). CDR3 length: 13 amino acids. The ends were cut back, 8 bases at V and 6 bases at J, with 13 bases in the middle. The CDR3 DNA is TGTGCCAGTGGCCAATGGGCACCCGGGGAGCTGTTTTTT. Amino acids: CASGQWAPGELFF.

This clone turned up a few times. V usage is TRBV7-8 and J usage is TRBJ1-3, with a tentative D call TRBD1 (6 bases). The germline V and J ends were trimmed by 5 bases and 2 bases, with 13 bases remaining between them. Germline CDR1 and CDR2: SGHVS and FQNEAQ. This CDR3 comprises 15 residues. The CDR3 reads CASSIGTITGNTIYF. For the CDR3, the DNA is TGTGCCAGCAGCATCGGGACAATTACTGGAAACACCATATATTTT.

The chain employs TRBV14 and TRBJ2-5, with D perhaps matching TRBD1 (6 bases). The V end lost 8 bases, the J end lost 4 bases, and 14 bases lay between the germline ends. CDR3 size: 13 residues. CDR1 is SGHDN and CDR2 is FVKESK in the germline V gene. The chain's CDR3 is CASGIVGAETQYF. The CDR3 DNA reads TGTGCCAGCGGTATCGTGGGGGCAGAGACCCAGTACTTC. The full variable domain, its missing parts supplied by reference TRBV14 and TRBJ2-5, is EAGVTQFPSHSVIEKGQTVTLRCDPISGHDNLYWYRRVMGKEIKFLLHFVKESKQDESGMPNNRFLAERTGGTYSTLKVQPAELEDSGVYFCASGIVGAETQYFGPGTRLLVL.

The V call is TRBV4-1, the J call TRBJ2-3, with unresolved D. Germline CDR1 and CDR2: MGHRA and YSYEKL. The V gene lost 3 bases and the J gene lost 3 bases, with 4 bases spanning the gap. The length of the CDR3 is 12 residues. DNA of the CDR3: TGCGCCAGCAGCCATCTTACAGATACGCAGTATTTT. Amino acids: CASSHLTDTQYF.